This T cell receptor beta chain was profiled in a study of read filtering for tumor transcriptome and immune sequencing. Study-wide background: Patients were 17 male and about 15 female, mean age about 65 years, range about 47 to 80. Findings and limits, study-wide: Without single-read clonotypes, shared clonotype proportions correlated more between IR-seq and RNA-seq. About four fifths of IR-seq clonotypes had one read, totaling roughly 3.5% of reads; RNA-seq: 74.6% and 44.6%.

From roughly 0.4 ug of RNA, a library with molecular barcoded alpha/delta and beta/gamma adaptors was made. TCRdb ran MiXCR on the reads and lists one entry per CDR3 protein. The sample lists nearly 60,000 distinct CDR3 sequences, approximately 13% occurring once. This clonotype was recorded many times. Its antigen remains unidentified. CDR1 is WSHSY and CDR2 is SAAADI in the germline V gene. V was pared by 2 bases and J by 1 base, with 3 bases between. The CDR3 is 12 residues long. The clonotype was recovered from a donor aged 40 or over with multiple myeloma. The sequenced sample was a population of CD138-negative cells sorted from bone marrow. The chain recombines TRBV10-2 with TRBJ2-7; D not resolved. The CDR3, as DNA: TGCGCCAGCAGTGAGGTTTCCTACGAGCAGTACTTC. This gives the protein CASSEVSYEQYF.